One sample yielded the 26 T cell receptor beta chains listed below, sequenced in a study of shared clonotypes between healthy human individuals. Using immunoSEQ multiplex PCR, the repertoire was profiled, and TCRdb retains in-frame clones only, with some absent. The table records 2 million to 2.5 million clones, 92% of them present only once. Sequencing was done on a sample of naive CD4+ T cells from PBMCs. Subset specified: CD45RA+ positively selected. The receptors were sampled from a man between 18 and 35 years old in good health. Some clones in this sample may be carry-over from other donors' samples.

V and J are TRBV28 and TRBJ1-3; D is unclear. This CDR3 spans 15 amino acids. Trimming cost V 3 bases and J 4 bases, with 13 bases left between them. Germline lookup yields CDR1 MDHEN and CDR2 SYDVKM. The CDR3 is CASSLTMKLGNTIYF. The CDR3 DNA reads as TGTGCCAGCAGTTTGACGATGAAGCTGGGAAACACCATATATTTT.

The chain couples TRBV27 to TRBJ1-4; 9 nucleotides agree with TRBD1. The ends lost 6 bases at V and 6 bases at J; junction bases unmatched: 5. The CDR3 spans 14 residues. The V gene's germline CDR1 is MNHEY and CDR2 SMNVEV (reference sequence). The CDR3 region has the DNA TGTGCCAGCAGGGCCGACAGGGGGGATGAAAAACTGTTTTTT. It encodes CASRADRGDEKLFF. Based on the CDR3 plus reference TRBV27 and TRBJ1-4, the full variable domain is EAQVTQNPRYLITVTGKKLTVTCSQNMNHEYMSWYRQDPGLGLRQIYYSMNVEVTDKGDVPEGYKVSRKEKRNFPLILESPSPNQTSLYFCASRADRGDEKLFFGSGTQLSVL.

Note on this clone: Other DNA sequences in the sample encode the same CDR3. V and J are TRBV13 and TRBJ1-2; D gene ambiguous. The CDR3 contains 13 residues. V gave up 2 bases and J gave up 4 bases, with 8 bases separating them. Germline V gives CDR1 PRHDT, CDR2 FYEKMQ (reference sequence). Written as DNA, the CDR3 is TGTGCCAGCAGCTTAAGAGGGTCCTATGGCTACACCTTC. Translated, it gives CASSLRGSYGYTF. The full variable domain, rest sourced from reference TRBV13 and TRBJ1-2, is AAGVIQSPRHLIKEKRETATLKCYPIPRHDTVYWYQQGPGQDPQFLISFYEKMQSDKGSIPDRFSAQQFSDYHSELNMSSLELGDSALYFCASSLRGSYGYTFGSGTRLTVV.

The genes are TRBV11-2 and TRBJ2-1, with D perhaps TRBD2 (8 bases). From germline, CDR1 is SGHAT and CDR2 FQNNGV. V gave up 5 bases and J gave up 4 bases, with 18 bases separating them. This CDR3 is built from 16 residues. CDR3 sequence reads: CASSPREGAVYNEQFF. CDR3 nucleotides: TGTGCCAGCAGCCCCCGGGAGGGGGCGGTTTACAATGAGCAGTTCTTC.

V and J are TRBV5-5 and TRBJ2-3; TRBD2 aligns across 7 bases. This CDR3 contains 15 residues. CDR1 is SGHKS and CDR2 is YYEKEE in the germline V gene (reference sequence). J was trimmed by 2 bases and V by 2 bases; bases with no gene match: 5. CDR3 in DNA: TGTGCCAGCAGCTTACCTAGCGGAACCACAGATACGCAGTATTTT. This sequence encodes CASSLPSGTTDTQYF.

The chain employs TRBV10-3 and TRBJ2-1, with D unclear. The CDR3 has 15 residues. CDR1 is ENHRY and CDR2 is SYGVKD in the germline V gene. V shed 3 bases and J shed 7 bases, with 16 bases lying between them. CDR3 nucleotides: TGTGCCATCAGTGACGGACGCTACGAGTTAAATGAGCAGTTCTTC. Protein product: CAISDGRYELNEQFF.

This chain links TRBV29-1 with TRBJ1-1, with a weak D call TRBD1 (5 bases). The germline V and J ends were trimmed by 4 bases and 6 bases, with 18 bases remaining between them. Per germline, CDR1 SQVTM and CDR2 ANQGSEA. The CDR3 covers 14 residues. The CDR3 reads CSVAMGPSIPEAFF. The CDR3 nucleotides read TGCAGCGTTGCGATGGGGCCAAGTATACCTGAAGCTTTCTTT.

This clone has a handful of counts. The genes are TRBV7-3 and TRBJ1-1; TRBD1 is a possible D gene (6 bases). CDR3 length equals 16 residues. Germline V CDR1 and CDR2: SGHTA, FQGTGA. Trimming removed 4 bases at V and 4 bases at J, with 19 bases between. CDR3 residues: CASSSRGRGGSTEAFF. CDR3 DNA: TGTGCCAGCAGCTCTCGGGGCAGGGGAGGTAGCACTGAAGCTTTCTTT.

This rearrangement joins TRBV10-1 to TRBJ1-3; tentatively, D is TRBD1 (6 bases). The V and J ends lost 7 bases and 1 base respectively, with 17 bases between them. Germline lookup yields CDR1 WNHNN and CDR2 SYGVQD (reference sequence). The CDR3 contains 16 residues. The CDR3 region has the DNA TGCGCCAGCAAAGCCGGGACAACGGGGTCTGGAAACACCATATATTTT. Its protein product is CASKAGTTGSGNTIYF.

The chain recombines TRBV18 with TRBJ2-5, with TRBD1 identical over 8 bases. The trim removed 4 bases at V and 3 bases at J, leaving 10 bases unmatched. There are 16 residues in the CDR3. CDR1 and CDR2 from the germline V gene are KGHSH and LQKENI. CDR3 sequence (DNA): TGTGCCAGCTCACAATCCAGGGGGCGCGGGGAAGAGACCCAGTACTTC. It translates to CASSQSRGRGEETQYF. The full variable domain, completed using reference TRBV18 and TRBJ2-5, is NAGVMQNPRHLVRRRGQEARLRCSPMKGHSHVYWYRQLPEEGLKFMVYLQKENIIDESGMPKERFSAEFPKEGPSILRIQQVVRGDSAAYFCASSQSRGRGEETQYFGPGTRLLVL.

CDR3 in amino acids: CASSSHPGTSNTGELFF. DNA for the CDR3: TGTGCCAGCAGTTCCCACCCCGGGACTTCAAACACCGGGGAGCTGTTTTTT. This chain uses TRBV28 with TRBJ2-2; weak D call: TRBD2 (6 bases). This CDR3 spans 17 amino acids. Germline values: CDR1 MDHEN, CDR2 SYDVKM. Trimming cost V 4 bases and J 2 bases, with 17 bases left between them. The full variable domain, rest sourced from reference TRBV28 and TRBJ2-2, is DVKVTQSSRYLVKRTGEKVFLECVQDMDHENMFWYRQDPGLGLRLIYFSYDVKMKEKGDIPEGYSVSREKKERFSLILESASTNQTSMYLCASSSHPGTSNTGELFFGEGSRLTVL.

The V and J genes are TRBV29-1 and TRBJ2-3; D is ambiguous. The CDR3 loop spans 14 amino acids. CDR1 and CDR2 (germline): SQVTM, ANQGSEA. Between the trimmed V and J ends, which lost 3 bases and 4 bases, there was a span of 14 bases. This chain's CDR3 is CSVEGGYEADTQYF. As DNA, the CDR3 is TGCAGCGTTGAGGGCGGTTATGAGGCAGATACGCAGTATTTT.

This chain uses TRBV6-5 with TRBJ2-5; TRBD2 matches at 11 bases. The DNA end is a closer match to TRBJ2-7, so the J assignment may be wrong. CDR1 is MNHEY and CDR2 is SVGAGI in the germline V gene. The CDR3 runs to 16 residues. In DNA, the CDR3 is TGTGCCAGCAGTTACTCGACTAGCGGGGTAAGGAACGAGCAGTACTTC. Translated, it gives CASSYSTSGVRNEQYF.

This clone is a singleton in its sample. The chain is built from TRBV5-5 and TRBJ2-7, with D unresolved. This CDR3 comprises 14 residues. Germline values: CDR1 SGHKS, CDR2 YYEKEE (reference sequence). Trimming took off 1 base at V and 6 bases at J, with 14 bases between the two ends. The CDR3, as DNA: TGTGCCAGCAGCTTGAAAGGCGGCCTCCTCGAGCAGTACTTC. It codes for CASSLKGGLLEQYF.

This chain joins TRBV23-1 and TRBJ2-7; D may be TRBD1 (6 bases). TRBV23-1 is treated as an ORF (open reading frame) with a function not yet certain. The CDR3 is 17 residues long. V was trimmed by 0 bases and J by 0 bases, leaving 15 bases between them. The CDR3 DNA follows: TGCGCCAGCAGTCAATCTGGACAGAGAACCAGCTCCTACGAGCAGTACTTC. This codes for CASSQSGQRTSSYEQYF.

The chain joins TRBV27 to TRBJ1-2; D gene uncertain. Germline values: CDR1 MNHEY, CDR2 SMNVEV (reference sequence). V lost 5 bases to trimming and J lost 8 bases, with 15 bases between them. The CDR3 consists of 13 residues. Here the CDR3 DNA reads TGTGCCAGCAGTCCGCGGATTTATGAGGGCTACACCTTC. It translates to CASSPRIYEGYTF.

This sequence joins TRBV29-1 and TRBJ2-7; D is undetermined. The CDR3 has 13 residues. Germline lookup yields CDR1 SQVTM and CDR2 ANQGSEA. The V end was cut by 3 bases, the J end by 3 bases, with 12 bases between. The CDR3 sequence: CSVEGSPDYEQYF. In nucleotides, the CDR3 is TGCAGCGTTGAGGGGTCCCCCGACTACGAGCAGTACTTC.

The chain employs TRBV5-1 and TRBJ2-7, with TRBD1 matching over 11 bases. The J segment lost 7 bases and the V segment lost 4 bases, leaving 16 bases of the junction unmatched. The CDR3 sequence is 17 residues long. Germline V gene data show CDR1 as SGHRS and CDR2 as YFSETQ. The CDR3 DNA reads TGCGCCAGCAGCCCGGGACAGGGGGTTGCCTTTGGAGGGGAGCAGTACTTC. It encodes CASSPGQGVAFGGEQYF.

This rearrangement joins TRBV28 to TRBJ2-1; 8 nucleotides agree with TRBD1. J was trimmed by 1 base and V by 2 bases; bases with no gene match: 4. In germline, CDR1 is MDHEN, CDR2 SYDVKM. This CDR3 is built from 16 residues. The CDR3 DNA reads as TGTGCCAGCAGTTTACAGGGGGCGGTATCCTACAATGAGCAGTTCTTC. Protein product: CASSLQGAVSYNEQFF.

This sequence joins TRBV2 and TRBJ2-1; D unclear. This CDR3 comprises 11 residues. Trimming stripped 5 bases from V and 15 bases from J, with 14 bases between. From germline, CDR1 is SNHLY and CDR2 FYNNEI. The CDR3 protein is CASSQPLPLFF. The CDR3 DNA reads as TGTGCCAGCAGTCAGCCACTCCCGCTGTTCTTC.

The chain joins TRBV9 to TRBJ2-1, with D uncertain. Trimming shortened V by 1 base and J by 6 bases, and 8 bases separated the two germline ends. The CDR3 is 13 residues long. Per the germline V gene, CDR1 is SGDLS and CDR2 is YYNGEE. This CDR3 reads CASSVWGSNEQFF. For the CDR3, the DNA is TGTGCCAGCAGCGTATGGGGTAGCAATGAGCAGTTCTTC.

Notes on this clone: The identical CDR3 is also encoded by other nucleotide sequences in the sample. The V call is TRBV30, the J call TRBJ1-5; possible D gene TRBD1, 5 bases. Trimming took 0 bases from V and 5 from J, leaving 8 bases between them. CDR1 is GTSNPN and CDR2 is SVGIG in the germline V gene (reference sequence). This CDR3 is built from 13 residues. The CDR3 reads CAWSVGGHQPQHF. The DNA of the CDR3 is TGTGCCTGGAGTGTGGGGGGTCATCAGCCCCAGCATTTT.

The CDR3 DNA follows: TGTGCCAGCAGCCAACGGAAAACATCTTACGAGCAGTACTTC. It yields the protein CASSQRKTSYEQYF. The V gene is TRBV13, the J gene TRBJ2-7; D uncertain. Trimming took off 5 bases at V and 4 bases at J, with 15 bases between the two ends. CDR3 length: 14 residues. Germline values: CDR1 PRHDT, CDR2 FYEKMQ (reference sequence). Together with reference TRBV13 and TRBJ2-7, the CDR3 gives the full variable domain: AAGVIQSPRHLIKEKRETATLKCYPIPRHDTVYWYQQGPGQDPQFLISFYEKMQSDKGSIPDRFSAQQFSDYHSELNMSSLELGDSALYFCASSQRKTSYEQYFGPGTRLTVT.

This clone was recorded only once. This specimen includes other DNA sequences encoding the same CDR3. The gene calls are TRBV6-5 and TRBJ1-1, with D hard to call. Germline CDR1 MNHEY, CDR2 SVGAGI. The CDR3 sequence is 11 residues long. Trimming took 2 bases from V and 7 from J, leaving 5 bases between them. The CDR3 DNA follows: TGTGCCAGCAGTTACGGAGTTGAAGCTTTCTTT. Protein: CASSYGVEAFF.

The J gene is TRBJ1-1, the V gene TRBV7-2; D unresolved. This CDR3 contains 14 residues. CDR1 is SGHTA, CDR2 FQGNSA, per germline. With 4 bases removed from V and 1 base from J, the gap between germline ends came to 10 bases. CDR3 bases: TGTGCCAGCAGCTACGCGGGCAGGAACACTGAAGCTTTCTTT. Its translation is CASSYAGRNTEAFF.

The CDR3 loop is CASRPRTDTQYF. CDR3 coding DNA: TGTGCCAGCAGACCCAGGACAGATACGCAGTATTTT. V gene TRBV28 combines with J gene TRBJ2-3; D uncertain. The CDR3 contains 12 residues. With 6 bases removed from V and 3 bases from J, the gap between germline ends came to 7 bases. Per germline, CDR1 MDHEN and CDR2 SYDVKM.